Following are 5 T cell receptor beta chains from one sample sequenced in a study of control samples from healthy donors and cancer patients. Produced via immunoSEQ multiplex PCR; TCRdb's table is partial and in-frame only. The sample lists around 100,000 clones, roughly 87% occurring once. Sequencing used blood. The receptors were gathered from a woman in her forties or fifties in good health.

This clone came up a few times. The chain joins TRBV15 to TRBJ1-5; no reliable D call. The V end was cut by 3 bases, the J end by 9 bases, with 9 bases between. The CDR3 runs 12 residues. Germline V gives CDR1 LNHNV, CDR2 YYDKDF (reference sequence). CDR3: CATSSQPGPQHF. CDR3 in DNA: TGTGCCACCAGCAGTCAACCTGGGCCCCAGCATTTT.

The chain carries TRBV6-6 and TRBJ2-1; D remains unclear. The CDR3 runs to 14 residues. Germline V gives CDR1 MNHNY, CDR2 SVGAGI (reference sequence). V lost 6 bases, J lost 5 bases, and 14 bases lay in between. CDR3 DNA: TGTGCCAGCAGCCAAATGGGGTCGGACAATGAGCAGTTCTTC. It codes for CASSQMGSDNEQFF.

The V and J genes are TRBV4-2 and TRBJ2-2; perhaps TRBD2 as D (6 bases). The ends were cut back, 4 bases at V and 0 bases at J, with 27 bases in the middle. The CDR3 totals 21 residues. Germline CDR1 LGHNA, CDR2 YNFKEQ. The CDR3 coding sequence is TGTGCCAGCAGCCCGTCCTCCAGTGGACTACGATATCCTGCGAACACCGGGGAGCTGTTTTTT. Translating gives CASSPSSSGLRYPANTGELFF.

This clone was recorded a few times. J is TRBJ2-2 and V is TRBV5-4; TRBD1 might be the D (6 bases). V lost 4 bases and J lost 2, with 12 bases in between. The CDR3 length is 15 residues. Germline loops: CDR1 SGHNT, CDR2 YYREEE (reference sequence). The CDR3 nucleotides are TGTGCCAGCAGCGCGGACAGAATTAACACCGGGGAGCTGTTTTTT. This sequence encodes CASSADRINTGELFF.

The chain uses TRBV27 and TRBJ1-1, with a weak D call TRBD1 (5 bases). Germline CDR1 MNHEY, CDR2 SMNVEV (reference sequence). This CDR3 has 14 amino acids. The ends were cut back, 8 bases at V and 0 bases at J, with 13 bases in the middle. CDR3 sequence reads: CASRRGRVNTEAFF. In nucleotides, the CDR3 is TGTGCCAGCCGTAGGGGCAGGGTGAACACTGAAGCTTTCTTT.